This TCR beta chain was documented in a study of T-cell memory formation after mild COVID-19. This clonotype was counted between two and nine times. A single record per CDR3 protein comes from TCRdb applying MiXCR to the 5' RACE reads. The repertoire includes hundreds of thousands of distinct CDR3 sequences, about 20% of them detected once, and about 8.4% sits in the top ten. J gave up 5 bases and V 4 bases, and 9 bases lay outside the gene matches. The germline V gene has CDR1 SGHRS and CDR2 YFSETQ. CDR3 length: 15 amino acids. This receptor was identified in an adult woman who had mild COVID-19 (a few samples of this study predate the infection). Cell type and time point are not known. This chain joins TRBV5-1 and TRBJ1-1; 9 bases map to TRBD1. Input material: PBMCs or a T cell subset sorted from them (not recorded which). CDR3 nucleotides: TGCGCCAGCAGCGTGGGGGGACAGGGTTGGACTGAAGCTTTCTTT. Protein sequence: CASSVGGQGWTEAFF.